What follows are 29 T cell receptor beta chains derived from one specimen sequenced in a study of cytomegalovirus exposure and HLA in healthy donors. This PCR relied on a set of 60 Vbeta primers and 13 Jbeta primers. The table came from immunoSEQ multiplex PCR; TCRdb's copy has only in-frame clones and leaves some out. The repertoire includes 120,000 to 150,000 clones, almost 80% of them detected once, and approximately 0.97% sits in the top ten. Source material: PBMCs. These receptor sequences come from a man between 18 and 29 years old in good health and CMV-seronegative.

The CDR3 loop reads CAISESSGPEAFF. DNA of the CDR3: TGTGCCATCAGTGAGTCGTCAGGGCCTGAAGCTTTCTTT. V is TRBV10-3 and J is TRBJ1-1, with D possibly being TRBD1 (5 bases). From germline, CDR1 is ENHRY and CDR2 SYGVKD. V was clipped by 0 bases and J by 6 bases, with 8 bases between them. The CDR3 contains 13 residues.

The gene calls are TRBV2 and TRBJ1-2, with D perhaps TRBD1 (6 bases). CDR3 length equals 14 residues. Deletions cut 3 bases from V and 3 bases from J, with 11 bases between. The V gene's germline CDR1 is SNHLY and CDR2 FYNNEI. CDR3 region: CASSEQGLDYGYTF. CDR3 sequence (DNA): TGTGCCAGCAGTGAGCAGGGGCTGGACTATGGCTACACCTTC.

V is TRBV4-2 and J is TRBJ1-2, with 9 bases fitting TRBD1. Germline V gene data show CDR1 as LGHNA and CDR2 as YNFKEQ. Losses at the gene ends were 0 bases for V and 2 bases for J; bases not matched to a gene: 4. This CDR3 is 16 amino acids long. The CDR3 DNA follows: TGTGCCAGCAGCCAAGAGGGCGACAGGGGGAACTATGGCTACACCTTC. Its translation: CASSQEGDRGNYGYTF.

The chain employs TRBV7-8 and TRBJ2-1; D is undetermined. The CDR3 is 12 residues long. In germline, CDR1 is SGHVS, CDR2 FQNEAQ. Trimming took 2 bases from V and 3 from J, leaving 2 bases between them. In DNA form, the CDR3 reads TGTGCCAGCAGCTTACTCTACAATGAGCAGTTCTTC. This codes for CASSLLYNEQFF.

The CDR3 nucleotides read TGTGCCAGCAGGGCCCGACAGGGGAACCAGGGCTACACCTTC. Translating it yields CASRARQGNQGYTF. V and J are TRBV2 and TRBJ1-2; 8 bases fit TRBD1. J gave up 8 bases and V 6 bases, and 11 bases lay outside the gene matches. The CDR3 contains 14 residues. CDR1 and CDR2 (germline): SNHLY, FYNNEI.

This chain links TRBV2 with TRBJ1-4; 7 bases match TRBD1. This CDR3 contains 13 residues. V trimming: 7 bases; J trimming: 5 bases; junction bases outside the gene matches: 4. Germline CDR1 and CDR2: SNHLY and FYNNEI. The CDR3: CASKGQRNEKLFF. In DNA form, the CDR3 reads TGTGCCAGCAAGGGACAGCGGAATGAAAAACTGTTTTTT. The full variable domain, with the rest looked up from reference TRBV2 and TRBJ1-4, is EPEVTQTPSHQVTQMGQEVILRCVPISNHLYFYWYRQILGQKVEFLVSFYNNEISEKSEIFDDQFSVERPDGSNFTLKIRSTKLEDSAMYFCASKGQRNEKLFFGSGTQLSVL.

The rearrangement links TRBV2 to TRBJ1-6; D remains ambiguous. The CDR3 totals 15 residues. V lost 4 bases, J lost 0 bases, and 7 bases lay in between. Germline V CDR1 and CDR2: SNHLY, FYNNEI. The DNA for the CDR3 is TGTGCCAGCAGTGGTTGGAGCTCCTATAATTCACCCCTCCACTTT. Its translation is CASSGWSSYNSPLHF. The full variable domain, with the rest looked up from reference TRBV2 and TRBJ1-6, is EPEVTQTPSHQVTQMGQEVILRCVPISNHLYFYWYRQILGQKVEFLVSFYNNEISEKSEIFDDQFSVERPDGSNFTLKIRSTKLEDSAMYFCASSGWSSYNSPLHFGNGTRLTVT.

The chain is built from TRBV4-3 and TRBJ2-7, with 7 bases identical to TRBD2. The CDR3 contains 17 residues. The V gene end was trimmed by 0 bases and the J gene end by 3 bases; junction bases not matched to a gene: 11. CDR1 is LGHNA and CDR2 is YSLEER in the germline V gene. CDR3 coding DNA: TGCGCCAGCAGCCAAGATGCGGGGGATCGGGGTCTCTACGAGCAGTACTTC. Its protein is CASSQDAGDRGLYEQYF.

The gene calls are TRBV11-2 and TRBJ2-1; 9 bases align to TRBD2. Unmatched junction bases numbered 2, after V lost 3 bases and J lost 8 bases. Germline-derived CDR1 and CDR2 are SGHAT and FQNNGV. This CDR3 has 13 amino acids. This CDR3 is CASSLRGGDEQFF. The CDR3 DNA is TGTGCCAGCAGCTTGCGGGGGGGCGATGAGCAGTTCTTC.

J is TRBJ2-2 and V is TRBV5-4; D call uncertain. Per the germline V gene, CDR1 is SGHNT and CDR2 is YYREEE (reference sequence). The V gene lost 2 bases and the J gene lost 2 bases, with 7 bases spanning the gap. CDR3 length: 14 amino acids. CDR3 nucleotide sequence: TGTGCCAGCAGCTTAACGGGTAACACCGGGGAGCTGTTTTTT. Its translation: CASSLTGNTGELFF.

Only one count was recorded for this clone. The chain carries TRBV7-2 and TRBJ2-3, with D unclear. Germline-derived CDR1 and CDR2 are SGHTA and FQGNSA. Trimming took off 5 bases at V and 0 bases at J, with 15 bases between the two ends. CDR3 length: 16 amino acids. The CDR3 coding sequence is TGTGCCAGCAGCCCCGAGCTGGGCTCTAGCACAGATACGCAGTATTTT. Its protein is CASSPELGSSTDTQYF.

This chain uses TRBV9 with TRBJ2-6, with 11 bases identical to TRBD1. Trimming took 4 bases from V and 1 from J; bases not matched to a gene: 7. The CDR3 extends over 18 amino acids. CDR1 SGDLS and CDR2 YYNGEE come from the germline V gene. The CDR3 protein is CASSFKRDRGSGANVLTF. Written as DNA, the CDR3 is TGTGCCAGCAGCTTCAAAAGGGACAGGGGGTCTGGGGCCAACGTCCTGACTTTC.

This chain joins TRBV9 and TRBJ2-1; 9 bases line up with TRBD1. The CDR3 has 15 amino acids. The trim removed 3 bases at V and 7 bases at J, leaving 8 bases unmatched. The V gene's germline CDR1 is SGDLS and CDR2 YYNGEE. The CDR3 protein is CASSAPTGGVNEQFF. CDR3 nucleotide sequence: TGTGCCAGCAGCGCTCCGACAGGGGGAGTTAATGAGCAGTTCTTC.

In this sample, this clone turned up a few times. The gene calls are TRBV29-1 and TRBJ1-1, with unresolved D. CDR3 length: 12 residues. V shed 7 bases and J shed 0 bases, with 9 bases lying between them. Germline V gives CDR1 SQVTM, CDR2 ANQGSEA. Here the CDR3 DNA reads TGCAGCGGGAGGACGGTGAACACTGAAGCTTTCTTT. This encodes CSGRTVNTEAFF.

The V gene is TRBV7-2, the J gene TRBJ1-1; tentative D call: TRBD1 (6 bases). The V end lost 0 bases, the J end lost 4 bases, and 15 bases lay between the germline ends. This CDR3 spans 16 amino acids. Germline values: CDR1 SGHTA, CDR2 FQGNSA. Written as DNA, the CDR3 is TGTGCCAGCAGCTTAGCTCGGGGGGCCCTGGGCACTGAAGCTTTCTTT. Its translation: CASSLARGALGTEAFF.

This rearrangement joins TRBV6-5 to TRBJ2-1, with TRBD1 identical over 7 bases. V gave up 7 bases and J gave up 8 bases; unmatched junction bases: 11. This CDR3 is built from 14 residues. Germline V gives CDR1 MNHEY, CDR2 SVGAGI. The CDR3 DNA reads TGTGCCAGCACCGAAAGACAGGGATGGGATGAGCAGTTCTTC. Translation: CASTERQGWDEQFF.

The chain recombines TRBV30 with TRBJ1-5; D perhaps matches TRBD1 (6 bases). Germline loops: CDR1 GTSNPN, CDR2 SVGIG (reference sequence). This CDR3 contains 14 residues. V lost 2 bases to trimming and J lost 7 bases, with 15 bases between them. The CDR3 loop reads CAWSSHGGSQPQHF. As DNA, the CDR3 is TGTGCCTGGAGTTCCCATGGGGGCTCCCAGCCCCAGCATTTT.

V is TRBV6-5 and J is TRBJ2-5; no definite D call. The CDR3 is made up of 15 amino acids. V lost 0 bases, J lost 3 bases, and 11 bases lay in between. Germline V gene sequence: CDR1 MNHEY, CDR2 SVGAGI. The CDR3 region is CASSYSGNTEETQYF. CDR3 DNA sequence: TGTGCCAGCAGTTACTCGGGCAACACCGAAGAGACCCAGTACTTC.

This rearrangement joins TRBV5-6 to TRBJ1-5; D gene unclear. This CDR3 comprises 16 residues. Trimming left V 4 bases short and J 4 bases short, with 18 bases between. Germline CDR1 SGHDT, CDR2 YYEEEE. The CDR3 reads CASSRRHRDRNQPQHF. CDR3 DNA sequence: TGTGCCAGCAGCCGTCGACACAGAGATAGGAATCAGCCCCAGCATTTT.

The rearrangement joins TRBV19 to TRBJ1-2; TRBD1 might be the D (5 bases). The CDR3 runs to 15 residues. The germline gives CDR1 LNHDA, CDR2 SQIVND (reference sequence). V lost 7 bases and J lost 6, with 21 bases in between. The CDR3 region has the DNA TGTGCCAGTACCGCAGACCCTCGACAGATTAATGGCTACACCTTC. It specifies CASTADPRQINGYTF.

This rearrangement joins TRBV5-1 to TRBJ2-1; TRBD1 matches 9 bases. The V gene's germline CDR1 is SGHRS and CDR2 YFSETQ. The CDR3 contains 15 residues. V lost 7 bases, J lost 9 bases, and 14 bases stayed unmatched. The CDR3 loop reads CASGTGTGSVGEQFF. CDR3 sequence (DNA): TGCGCCAGCGGAACCGGGACAGGGAGCGTTGGTGAGCAGTTCTTC.

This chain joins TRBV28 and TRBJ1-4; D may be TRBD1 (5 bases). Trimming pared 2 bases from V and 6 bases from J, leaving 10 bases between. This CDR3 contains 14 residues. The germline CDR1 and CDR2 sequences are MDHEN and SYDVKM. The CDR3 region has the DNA TGTGCCAGCAGTTTACCGGGGGACGATGAAAAACTGTTTTTT. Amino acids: CASSLPGDDEKLFF. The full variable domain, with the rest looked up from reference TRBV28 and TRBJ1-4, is DVKVTQSSRYLVKRTGEKVFLECVQDMDHENMFWYRQDPGLGLRLIYFSYDVKMKEKGDIPEGYSVSREKKERFSLILESASTNQTSMYLCASSLPGDDEKLFFGSGTQLSVL.

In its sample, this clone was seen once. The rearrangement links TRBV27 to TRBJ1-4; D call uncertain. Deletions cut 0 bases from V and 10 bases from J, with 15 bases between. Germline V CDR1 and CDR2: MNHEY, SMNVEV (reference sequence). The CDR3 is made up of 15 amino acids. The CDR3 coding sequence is TGTGCCAGCAGTTTATCTCTCTTAGGCGGTGGAAAACTGTTTTTT. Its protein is CASSLSLLGGGKLFF.

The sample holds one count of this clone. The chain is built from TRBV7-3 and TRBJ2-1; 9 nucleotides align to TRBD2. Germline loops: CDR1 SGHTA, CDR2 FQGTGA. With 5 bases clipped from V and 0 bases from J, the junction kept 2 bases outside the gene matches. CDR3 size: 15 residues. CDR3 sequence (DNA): TGTGCCAGCAGCGGCGGGAGGGACTCCTACAATGAGCAGTTCTTC. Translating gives CASSGGRDSYNEQFF.

The CDR3: CASSVPGTYEQYF. Written as DNA, the CDR3 is TGTGCCAGCAGTGTGCCAGGGACCTACGAGCAGTACTTC. The chain recombines TRBV6-5 with TRBJ2-7; D may be TRBD1 (5 bases). Deletions cut 5 bases from V and 2 bases from J, with 10 bases between. The CDR3 runs to 13 residues. CDR1 and CDR2 from the germline V gene are MNHEY and SVGAGI.

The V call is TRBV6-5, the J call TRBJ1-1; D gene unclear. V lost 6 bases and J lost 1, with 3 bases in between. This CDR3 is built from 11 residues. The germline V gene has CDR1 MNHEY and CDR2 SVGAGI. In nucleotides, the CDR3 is TGTGCCAGCAGCAGGAACACTGAAGCTTTCTTT. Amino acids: CASSRNTEAFF.

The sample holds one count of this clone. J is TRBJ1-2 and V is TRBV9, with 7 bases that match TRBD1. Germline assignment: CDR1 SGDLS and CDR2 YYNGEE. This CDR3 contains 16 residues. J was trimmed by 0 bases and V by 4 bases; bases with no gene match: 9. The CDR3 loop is CASSPEPGTANYGYTF. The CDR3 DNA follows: TGTGCCAGCAGCCCCGAGCCAGGGACAGCTAACTATGGCTACACCTTC. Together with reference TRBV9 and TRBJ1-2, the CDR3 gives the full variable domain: DSGVTQTPKHLITATGQRVTLRCSPRSGDLSVYWYQQSLDQGLQFLIQYYNGEERAKGNILERFSAQQFPDLHSELNLSSLELGDSALYFCASSPEPGTANYGYTFGSGTRLTVV.

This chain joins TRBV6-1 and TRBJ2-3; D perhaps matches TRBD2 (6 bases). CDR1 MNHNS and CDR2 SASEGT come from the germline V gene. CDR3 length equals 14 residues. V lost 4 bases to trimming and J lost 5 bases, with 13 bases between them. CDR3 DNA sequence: TGTGCCAGCAGTGTAGCCCGGGGAGGAGATACGCAGTATTTT. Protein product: CASSVARGGDTQYF.

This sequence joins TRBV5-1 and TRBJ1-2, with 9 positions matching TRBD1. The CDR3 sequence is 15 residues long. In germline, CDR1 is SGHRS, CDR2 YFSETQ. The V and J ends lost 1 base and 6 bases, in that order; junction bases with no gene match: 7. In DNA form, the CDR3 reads TGCGCCAGCAGCTTGAATAGTAGGACAGGGGATGGCTACACCTTC. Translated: CASSLNSRTGDGYTF.